The present T cell receptor beta chain was sequenced within a study of control samples from healthy donors and cancer patients. This CDR3 comprises 13 residues. Germline assignment: CDR1 SGHTA and CDR2 FQGNSA. TCRdb's table, derived via immunoSEQ multiplex PCR, lists solely in-frame clones and lacks some. The table includes approximately 150,000 clones, approximately 94% detected once. Concerning this clone: Its ends do not fully match the called genes, so a read error is possible. Other DNA sequences in this specimen translate into the identical CDR3.

What was sequenced was PBMCs. The sequence was collected from a man aged 55 to 69 with colorectal cancer. The V gene is TRBV7-2, the J gene TRBJ2-5; D not certain. CDR3 sequence: CASTPGRKETQYF. As DNA, the CDR3 is TGTGCCAGCACCCCGGGCCGGAAAGAGACCCAATACTTC.